These T cell receptor beta chains were read from a single sample in a study of blood T cell repertoires in COVID-19. Libraries were prepared by immunoSEQ multiplex PCR; TCRdb keeps only in-frame clonotypes and omits some of them. Among approximately 220,000 clones listed, roughly 80% were seen once. Input material: peripheral blood. These receptors were collected from a woman aged 30 to 39 who had recovered from COVID-19. CDR3s include the opening cysteine and the closing phenylalanine or tryptophan. The D gene is left open where the match is weak. Rows may omit the clone size; those that give it use once, few, many or a size class.

D gene	V gene	clone size	J gene	CDR3 DNA	CDR3 protein
-	TRBV5-1	-	TRBJ2-5	TGCGCCAGCAGCTTTCAGGGGCACCAAGAGACCCAGTACTTC	CASSFQGHQETQYF
TRBD1	TRBV10-3	once	TRBJ2-2	TGTGCCATCACTGAGGGGGCGGACACCGGGGAGCTGTTTTTT	CAITEGADTGELFF
-	TRBV15	-	TRBJ1-2	TGTGCCACCAGCAGAGATTCGGGACATCAGAGCTATGGCTACACCTTC	CATSRDSGHQSYGYTF
TRBD2	TRBV7-3	-	TRBJ2-1	TGTGCCAGCAGCTTATCACCGTCTAGCGGGAGAAGCAATGAGCAGTTCTTC	CASSLSPSSGRSNEQFF
TRBD2	TRBV28	-	TRBJ2-2	TGTGCCAGCAGTTTAGGGAGGGCCGGGGAGCTGTTTTTT	CASSLGRAGELFF
TRBD1	TRBV3-1/TRBV3-2	few	TRBJ1-1	TGTGCCAGCAGTCCCAGGACAGGGGGCACTGAAGCTTTCTTT	CASSPRTGGTEAFF
TRBD1	TRBV11-3	-	TRBJ2-1	TGTGCCAGCAGCCTTCTTCTCGGACAGGGGGTAAATGAGCAGTTCTTC	CASSLLLGQGVNEQFF
TRBD2	TRBV5-6	-	TRBJ2-1	TGTGCCAGCAGTTTAGCGGGTCCCTACAATGAGCAGTTCTTC	CASSLAGPYNEQFF
-	TRBV3-1/TRBV3-2	few	TRBJ1-5	TGTGCCAGCAGCCAACAGGTAGATCAGCCCCAGCATTTT	CASSQQVDQPQHF
TRBD1	TRBV14	once	TRBJ2-2	TGTGCCAGCAGCCTATGGACAGGGTCGAACACCGGGGAGCTGTTTTTT	CASSLWTGSNTGELFF
-	TRBV9	-	TRBJ2-7	TGTGCCAGCAGCGCAACTAGCTCCTACGAGCAGTACTTC	CASSATSSYEQYF
-	TRBV6-6	-	TRBJ2-6	TGTGCCAGCAGTCGTAGGAGGGCCAGCTACACCTCTGGGGCCAACGTCCTGACTTTC	CASSRRRASYTSGANVLTF
-	TRBV7-9	-	TRBJ1-2	TGTGCCAGCAGCTTAACAGGGTGGGACTATGGCTACACCTTC	CASSLTGWDYGYTF
-	TRBV27	once	TRBJ1-5	TGTGCCAGCAGTTTCCCGAATCAGCCCCAGCATTTT	CASSFPNQPQHF
-	TRBV19	-	TRBJ1-1	TGTGCCAGTAGTATAGGGAGACCTCGCGAAGCTTTCTTT	CASSIGRPREAFF
TRBD2	TRBV27	-	TRBJ2-2	TGTGCCAGCAGTTCGACTAGCGGACCTACCGGGGAGCTGTTTTTT	CASSSTSGPTGELFF
-	TRBV5-1	-	TRBJ2-3	TGCGCCAGCAGCTTAGGGGGGGAGAGAGATACGCAGTATTTT	CASSLGGERDTQYF
-	TRBV14	-	TRBJ1-1	TGTGCCAGCAGCCAAGAGGGTTCCAGGGAAGCTTTCTTT	CASSQEGSREAFF
-	TRBV7-2	-	TRBJ2-1	TGTGCCAGTAATGCTCAGGGTACCTCCTACAATGAGCAGTTCTTC	CASNAQGTSYNEQFF
-	TRBV6-6	-	TRBJ1-1	TGTGCCAGCAGACGGGCCGGGGGCACTGAAGCTTTCTTT	CASRRAGGTEAFF
TRBD1	TRBV4-2	-	TRBJ2-3	TGTGCCAGCAGCCAACCAGGGGGCGGAGATACGCAGTATTTT	CASSQPGGGDTQYF
TRBD1	TRBV11-3	-	TRBJ2-7	TGTGCCAGCAGCAAGGGACAGGGCTACGAGCAGTACTTC	CASSKGQGYEQYF
TRBD1	TRBV29-1	once	TRBJ2-7	TGCAGCGTTGTACGGACAGGGGGAGGAGAGCAGTACTTC	CSVVRTGGGEQYF
-	TRBV7-9	-	TRBJ1-5	TGTGCCAGCAGCTTAGGAGATCAGCCCCAGCATTTT	CASSLGDQPQHF
-	TRBV30	-	TRBJ2-7	TGTGCCTGGGGGGGCGGGGGAGGTGAGCAGTACTTC	CAWGGGGGEQYF
TRBD1	TRBV9	-	TRBJ2-1	TGTGCCAGCAGCGTAGAAGGACAGGGTGTGAATGAGCAGTTCTTC	CASSVEGQGVNEQFF
TRBD1	TRBV11-2	-	TRBJ1-1	TGTGCCAGCAGCTCGAGGGGGCGACAGGGGAGGACTGAAGCTTTCTTT	CASSSRGRQGRTEAFF
-	TRBV5-8	-	TRBJ1-5	TGTGCCAGCAGCGGGGCGAACGGTAATCAGCCCCAGCATTTT	CASSGANGNQPQHF
TRBD1	TRBV5-1	-	TRBJ2-7	TGCGCCAGCAGCTTGGGGACAGGGGCGGGCGAGCAGTACTTC	CASSLGTGAGEQYF
TRBD2	TRBV5-1	-	TRBJ2-1	TGCGCCAGCAGCTTGACTAGCGGGAGAGCGAATGAGCAGTTCTTC	CASSLTSGRANEQFF
-	TRBV5-1	-	TRBJ2-1	TGCGCCAGCAGCCCGGGAGAGGGAACGTTAGACAATGAGCAGTTCTTC	CASSPGEGTLDNEQFF
-	TRBV9	-	TRBJ2-2	TGTGCCAGCAGCGTAGCGGGATTGATCACCGGGGAGCTGTTTTTT	CASSVAGLITGELFF
-	TRBV27	-	TRBJ2-1	TGTGCCAGCAGCTGGGCTTTTGATTACAATGAGCAGTTCTTC	CASSWAFDYNEQFF
-	TRBV7-2	-	TRBJ2-5	TGTGCCAGCAGCCCAAAGAGGGCAGGGGAAGAGACCCAGTACTTC	CASSPKRAGEETQYF
-	TRBV28	-	TRBJ1-4	TGTGCCAGCAGTTACAGGGTCGACGGAAAACTGTTTTTT	CASSYRVDGKLFF